This TCR beta chain emerged from a study of cytotoxic CD8 clonotypes in ibrutinib-treated CLL. As for the study in general: The study included roughly 10 relapsed/refractory and under 16 treatment-naive patients; roughly 18 had IGHV unmutated disease.

About 2.2 micrograms of genomic DNA (from cryopreserved PBMCs) were used for TCR beta libraries. V was trimmed by 5 bases and J by 6 bases, leaving 14 bases between them. This CDR3 is built from 13 residues. Germline V lookup: CDR1 SGHVS, CDR2 FNYEAQ. Measured with immunoSEQ multiplex PCR; TCRdb has only the in-frame clones, and not every one. This sample has roughly 250,000 clones; 70% occur once, and the top ten carry 15%. This material consisted of PBMCs, taken after 24 months of ibrutinib treatment. The chain is built from TRBV7-6 and TRBJ2-7, with D possibly matching TRBD1 (5 bases). The receptor was derived from a human donor with chronic lymphocytic leukemia. This CDR3 reads CASSLEITGEQYF. Written as DNA, the CDR3 is TGTGCCAGCAGCCTCGAGATTACAGGCGAGCAGTACTTC.